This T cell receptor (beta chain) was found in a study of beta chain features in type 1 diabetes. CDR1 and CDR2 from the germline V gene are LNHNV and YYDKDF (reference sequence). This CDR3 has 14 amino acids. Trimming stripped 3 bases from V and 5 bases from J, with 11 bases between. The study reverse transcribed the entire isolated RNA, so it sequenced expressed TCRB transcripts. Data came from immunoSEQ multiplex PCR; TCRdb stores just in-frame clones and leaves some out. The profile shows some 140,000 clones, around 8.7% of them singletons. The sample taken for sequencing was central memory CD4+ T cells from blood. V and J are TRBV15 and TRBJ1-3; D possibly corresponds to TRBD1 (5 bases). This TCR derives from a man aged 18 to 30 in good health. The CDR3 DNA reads TGTGCCACCAGCAGCCGGGACTCCCGAAACACCATATATTTT. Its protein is CATSSRDSRNTIYF.